The rows below give T cell receptor beta chains drawn from one sample of a study of vaccination and CD4 T cells after COVID-19. TCRdb itself ran the PCR reads through MiXCR, one entry per CDR3 protein. The table has about 6,600 distinct CDR3 sequences, 25% to 30% seen once. Their recognized antigens are unknown. Sequenced material: CD4+ T cells from blood, cultured in vitro. These receptor sequences come from a human donor in good health. CDR3s include the opening cysteine and the closing phenylalanine or tryptophan. A D gene is named only where the DNA matches it firmly. Rows give clone size only sometimes, using once, few, many, or a class for an expanded clone.

d_call: -; v_call: TRBV19; clone_size: few; j_call: TRBJ1-5; cdr3_nt: TGTGCCAGTCCCAGCCCACCTCCCATTAGCAATCAGCCCCAGCATTTT; cdr3_aa: CASPSPPPISNQPQHF
d_call: -; v_call: TRBV6-1; clone_size: few; j_call: TRBJ2-5; cdr3_nt: TGTGCCAGCAGTGACTTTGGAGAGACCCAGTACTTC; cdr3_aa: CASSDFGETQYF
d_call: -; v_call: TRBV2; clone_size: -; j_call: TRBJ1-5; cdr3_nt: TGTGTCAGCTCAGGGCCAAATCAGCCCCAGCATTTT; cdr3_aa: CVSSGPNQPQHF
d_call: TRBD2; v_call: TRBV2; clone_size: -; j_call: TRBJ2-3; cdr3_nt: TGTGCCAGCATTCGACTAGCGGGCGCAGATACGCAGTATTTT; cdr3_aa: CASIRLAGADTQYF
d_call: TRBD1; v_call: TRBV7-9; clone_size: -; j_call: TRBJ2-3; cdr3_nt: TGTGCCAGCAGCCGACAGGGATCTAGCACAGATACGCAGTATTTT; cdr3_aa: CASSRQGSSTDTQYF
d_call: TRBD1; v_call: TRBV27; clone_size: -; j_call: TRBJ1-5; cdr3_nt: TGTGCCAGCAGTTTGGGGCAGGGGGTCAATCAGCCCCAGCATTTT; cdr3_aa: CASSLGQGVNQPQHF
d_call: -; v_call: TRBV20-1; clone_size: -; j_call: TRBJ2-7; cdr3_nt: TGCAGGAGCCACGAGCAGTACTTC; cdr3_aa: CRSHEQYF
d_call: TRBD1; v_call: TRBV10-3; clone_size: -; j_call: TRBJ1-1; cdr3_nt: TGTGCCATCAGTGTCTCAGGGGGGGCTGAAGCTTTCTTT; cdr3_aa: CAISVSGGAEAFF
d_call: -; v_call: TRBV2; clone_size: -; j_call: TRBJ2-5; cdr3_nt: TGTGCCAGCAGTGATTTATCTAGAAGGGCGGAGACCCAGTACTTC; cdr3_aa: CASSDLSRRAETQYF
d_call: -; v_call: TRBV20-1; clone_size: few; j_call: TRBJ2-5; cdr3_nt: TGCAGTGCTACCACAAGGGAGACCCAGTACTTC; cdr3_aa: CSATTRETQYF
d_call: -; v_call: TRBV6-2/TRBV6-3; clone_size: medium-sized; j_call: TRBJ1-6; cdr3_nt: TGTGCCAGCAGTTCCCGGGCCACGGCCGTAAATTCACCCCTCCACTTT; cdr3_aa: CASSSRATAVNSPLHF
d_call: TRBD2; v_call: TRBV20-1; clone_size: -; j_call: TRBJ2-2; cdr3_nt: TGCAGTGCTTCGAAGGGACTATACACCGGGGGGCTGTTTTTT; cdr3_aa: CSASKGLYTGGLFF
d_call: -; v_call: TRBV5-4; clone_size: -; j_call: TRBJ1-1; cdr3_nt: TGTGCCAGCAGCTCGGACAGAGTCCTTCCGGGAGCTTTCTTT; cdr3_aa: CASSSDRVLPGAFF
d_call: TRBD1; v_call: TRBV20-1; clone_size: -; j_call: TRBJ1-2; cdr3_nt: TGCAGTGCTGATGCCGGGACAGGGGGCGCAGGCTATGGCTACACCTTC; cdr3_aa: CSADAGTGGAGYGYTF
d_call: -; v_call: TRBV19; clone_size: few; j_call: TRBJ2-1; cdr3_nt: TGTGCCAGTAGTCCCCTGGGGATGAAGCAGTTCTTC; cdr3_aa: CASSPLGMKQFF
d_call: TRBD2; v_call: TRBV20-1; clone_size: few; j_call: TRBJ2-2; cdr3_nt: TGCAGTGCTCCAGCGGGGGGGAACACCGGGGAGCTGTTTTTT; cdr3_aa: CSAPAGGNTGELFF
d_call: -; v_call: TRBV7-8; clone_size: few; j_call: TRBJ2-3; cdr3_nt: TGTGCCAGCAGCTCGTCTACCGCCACAGATACGCAGTATTTT; cdr3_aa: CASSSSTATDTQYF
d_call: -; v_call: TRBV20-1; clone_size: few; j_call: TRBJ1-5; cdr3_nt: TGCAGTGCTAGAGATAGCAATCAGCCCCAGCATTTT; cdr3_aa: CSARDSNQPQHF
d_call: -; v_call: TRBV7-3; clone_size: -; j_call: TRBJ2-3; cdr3_nt: TGTGCCAGCAGCTTGGACCCCGATGGTGGGGCGCAGTATTTT; cdr3_aa: CASSLDPDGGAQYF
d_call: TRBD1; v_call: TRBV20-1; clone_size: -; j_call: TRBJ2-7; cdr3_nt: TGCAGTGCTTCCCTCACCGAGGGGGCTTACGAGCAGTACTTC; cdr3_aa: CSASLTEGAYEQYF
d_call: TRBD2; v_call: TRBV6-4; clone_size: -; j_call: TRBJ2-1; cdr3_nt: TGTGCCAGCAGTTCGGGACTAGCGGGTGTGTATGAGCAGTTCTTC; cdr3_aa: CASSSGLAGVYEQFF
d_call: TRBD1; v_call: TRBV12-3/TRBV12-4; clone_size: -; j_call: TRBJ1-1; cdr3_nt: TGTGCCAGCAGTTCGGGACAGGGGGCCGGAGGCACTGAAGCTTTCTTT; cdr3_aa: CASSSGQGAGGTEAFF
d_call: -; v_call: TRBV5-1; clone_size: -; j_call: TRBJ2-5; cdr3_nt: TGCGCCAGCAGCTTAGAAGAGACCCAGTACTTC; cdr3_aa: CASSLEETQYF
d_call: -; v_call: TRBV27; clone_size: few; j_call: TRBJ1-1; cdr3_nt: TGTGCCAGCAGTTCCCCGGCTGAAGCTTTCTTT; cdr3_aa: CASSSPAEAFF
d_call: -; v_call: TRBV20-1; clone_size: -; j_call: TRBJ2-3; cdr3_nt: TGCAGTGCTAGCGCGGCTAGCGACTCAGATACGCAGTATTTT; cdr3_aa: CSASAASDSDTQYF
d_call: -; v_call: TRBV7-9; clone_size: once; j_call: TRBJ2-1; cdr3_nt: TGTGCCAGGGAACAGCTAAATGAGCAGTTCTTC; cdr3_aa: CAREQLNEQFF
d_call: -; v_call: TRBV11-2; clone_size: -; j_call: TRBJ1-2; cdr3_nt: TGTGCCAGCAGCTTAGCGGGCCGTGGCTACACCTTC; cdr3_aa: CASSLAGRGYTF
d_call: TRBD1; v_call: TRBV5-5; clone_size: few; j_call: TRBJ1-1; cdr3_nt: TGTGCCAGCAGCCCACAGGGGACTGAAGCTTTCTTT; cdr3_aa: CASSPQGTEAFF
d_call: -; v_call: TRBV4-1; clone_size: -; j_call: TRBJ1-5; cdr3_nt: TGCGCCAGCAGTAGGGGCAGTACACCTTTTAGCAATCAGCCCCAGCATTTT; cdr3_aa: CASSRGSTPFSNQPQHF
d_call: -; v_call: TRBV7-9; clone_size: -; j_call: TRBJ2-7; cdr3_nt: TGTGCCAGCAGCCCGGGGGCTTCGAGCTCCTACGAGCAGTACTTC; cdr3_aa: CASSPGASSSYEQYF
d_call: -; v_call: TRBV20-1; clone_size: medium-sized; j_call: TRBJ1-2; cdr3_nt: TGCAGTGCTACTAAGGGGCCAGGTGGCTACACCTTC; cdr3_aa: CSATKGPGGYTF
d_call: TRBD2; v_call: TRBV6-4; clone_size: -; j_call: TRBJ2-1; cdr3_nt: TGTGCCAGCAGCGAGACTAGCGGTGCGTATAATGAGCAGTTCTTC; cdr3_aa: CASSETSGAYNEQFF
d_call: -; v_call: TRBV10-2; clone_size: -; j_call: TRBJ1-1; cdr3_nt: TGCGCCAGCAGGGACATGGAGGATGAAGCTTTCTTT; cdr3_aa: CASRDMEDEAFF
d_call: -; v_call: TRBV6-5; clone_size: medium-sized; j_call: TRBJ1-1; cdr3_nt: TGTGCCAGCAGTTGGGGGGCTGAAGCTTTCTTT; cdr3_aa: CASSWGAEAFF
d_call: -; v_call: TRBV7-9; clone_size: few; j_call: TRBJ1-1; cdr3_nt: TGTGCCAGCAGCTTCGGGGCTAACATGAACACTGAAGCTTTCTTT; cdr3_aa: CASSFGANMNTEAFF
d_call: -; v_call: TRBV7-2; clone_size: -; j_call: TRBJ1-6; cdr3_nt: TGTGCCAGCAGCCAAATATACGGCAGCTCCTATAATTCACCCCTCCACTTT; cdr3_aa: CASSQIYGSSYNSPLHF